This TCR beta chain was sequenced in a study of OX40 agonist ivuxolimab in advanced cancers. Study information: Earlier treatment with anti-PD-1, anti-PD-L1 or anti-CTLA-4 was permitted, and roughly 42% had received some.

Sequenced by immunoSEQ multiplex PCR; TCRdb stores in-frame clones only, minus some. Of around 68,000 clones listed, 85% are singletons. A note on this clone: Antigen specificity is unknown.

With 4 bases removed from V and 4 bases from J, the gap between germline ends came to 17 bases. Per the germline V gene, CDR1 is SGHNT and CDR2 is YYREEE (reference sequence). The CDR3 is made up of 15 amino acids. Study observations and caveats: Some patients who did not respond also had low normalized T-cell clonal expansion.

This chain links TRBV5-4 with TRBJ2-5; the D call may be TRBD1 or TRBD2 (6 bases each). Sequenced here: CD4+ or CD8+ T cells sorted from blood, sampled in a trial of the OX40 agonist ivuxolimab. This TCR was sampled from an adult with an advanced solid tumor such as melanoma, head and neck, liver or kidney cancer. This CDR3 is CASSMEGVRVETQYF. The DNA of the CDR3 is TGTGCCAGCAGCATGGAGGGGGTTAGGGTAGAGACCCAGTACTTC.